This T cell receptor (beta chain) was recovered during a study of cytomegalovirus exposure and HLA in healthy donors. Across the study: Around 85 million unique TCR sequences came from HLA-typed donors in an early release. Study-level findings and limits: Some V segments, including TRBV6-2 and TRBV6-3, were excluded as indistinguishable. For most subjects, TCR beta sequences were reported to predict HLA-A and HLA-B alleles with accuracy.

The V end lost 1 base, the J end lost 1 base, and 11 bases lay between the germline ends. The CDR3 spans 16 residues. The germline V gene encodes CDR1 SGHTS and CDR2 YDEGEE. In the PCR, 60 Vbeta and 13 Jbeta primers were used. The repertoire was sequenced with immunoSEQ multiplex PCR; TCRdb's copy has only in-frame clones and lacks some. Here the sample spans about 150,000 clones, roughly 77% being singletons. Details on this clone: The target antigen is unknown.

V usage is TRBV5-8 and J usage is TRBJ2-2; TRBD2 is a possible D gene (5 bases). The origin of this receptor is a man aged 30 to 39 in good health and CMV-seropositive. The material sequenced was PBMCs. CDR3: CASSLRLARNTGELFF. As DNA, the CDR3 is TGTGCCAGCAGCTTGAGGTTAGCGAGGAACACCGGGGAGCTGTTTTTT.